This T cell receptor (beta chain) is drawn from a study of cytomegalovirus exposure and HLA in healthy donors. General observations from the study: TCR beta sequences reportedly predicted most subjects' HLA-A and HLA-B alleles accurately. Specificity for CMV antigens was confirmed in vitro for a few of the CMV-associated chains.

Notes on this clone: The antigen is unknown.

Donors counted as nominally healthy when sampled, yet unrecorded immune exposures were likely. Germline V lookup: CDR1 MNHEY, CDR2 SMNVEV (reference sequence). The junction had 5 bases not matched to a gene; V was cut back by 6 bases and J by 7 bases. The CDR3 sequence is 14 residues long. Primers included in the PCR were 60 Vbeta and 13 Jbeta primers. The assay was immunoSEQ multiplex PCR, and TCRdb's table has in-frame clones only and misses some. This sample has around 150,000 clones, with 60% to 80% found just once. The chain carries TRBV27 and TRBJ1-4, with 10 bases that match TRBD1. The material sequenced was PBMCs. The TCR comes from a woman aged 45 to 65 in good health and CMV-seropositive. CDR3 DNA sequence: TGTGCCAGCAGCAGACAGGGGGCTGGTGAAAAACTGTTTTTT. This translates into CASSRQGAGEKLFF.